This T cell receptor beta chain derives from a study of control samples from healthy donors and cancer patients. Produced via immunoSEQ multiplex PCR; TCRdb's table is partial and in-frame only. The data contain roughly 170,000 clones, 85% to 95% of them seen just once; the ten biggest clones take up over 1.3%. Sequencing was carried out using blood. The clonotype was recovered from a young man in good health.

CDR3 coding DNA: TGCGCCAGCAGCCAAGACTCCGGGACTAGTTACACCGGGGAGCTGTTTTTT. Encoded protein: CASSQDSGTSYTGELFF. The V call is TRBV4-1, the J call TRBJ2-2; TRBD2 matches 8 bases. CDR1 MGHRA and CDR2 YSYEKL come from the germline V gene. This CDR3 has 17 amino acids. V lost 0 bases, J lost 3 bases, and 6 bases stayed unmatched.